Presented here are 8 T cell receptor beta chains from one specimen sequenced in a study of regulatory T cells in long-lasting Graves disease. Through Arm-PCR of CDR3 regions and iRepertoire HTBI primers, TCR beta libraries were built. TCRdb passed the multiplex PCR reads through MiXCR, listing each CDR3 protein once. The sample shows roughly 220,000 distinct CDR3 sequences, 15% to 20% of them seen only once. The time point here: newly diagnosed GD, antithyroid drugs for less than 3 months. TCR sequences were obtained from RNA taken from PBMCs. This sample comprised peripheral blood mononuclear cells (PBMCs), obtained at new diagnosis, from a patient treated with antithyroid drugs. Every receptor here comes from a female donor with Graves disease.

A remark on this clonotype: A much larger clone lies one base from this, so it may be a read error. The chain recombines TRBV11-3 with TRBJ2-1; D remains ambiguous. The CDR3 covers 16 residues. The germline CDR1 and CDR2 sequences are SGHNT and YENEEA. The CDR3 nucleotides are TGTGCCAGCAGCTTAGACCCGGAGCCCCCCCAGAATGAGCAGTTTTTC. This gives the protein CASSLDPEPPQNEQFF.

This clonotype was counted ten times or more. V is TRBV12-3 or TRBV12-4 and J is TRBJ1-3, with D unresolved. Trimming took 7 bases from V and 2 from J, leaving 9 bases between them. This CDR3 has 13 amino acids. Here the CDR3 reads CASTLVPGNTIYF. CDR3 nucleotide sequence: TGTGCCAGCACTCTAGTACCTGGAAACACCATATATTTT.

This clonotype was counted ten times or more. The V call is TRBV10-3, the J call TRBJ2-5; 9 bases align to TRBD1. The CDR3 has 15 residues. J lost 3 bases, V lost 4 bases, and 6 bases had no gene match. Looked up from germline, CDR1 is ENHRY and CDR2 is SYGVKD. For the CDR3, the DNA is TGTGCCATCAGTGCTCCGGGACAGGGAGAAGAGACCCAGTACTTC. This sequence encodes CAISAPGQGEETQYF.

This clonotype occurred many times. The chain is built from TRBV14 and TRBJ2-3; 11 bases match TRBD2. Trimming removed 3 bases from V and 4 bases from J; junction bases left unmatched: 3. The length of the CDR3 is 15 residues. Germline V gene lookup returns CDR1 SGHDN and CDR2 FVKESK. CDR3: CASSQTSGNSDTQYF. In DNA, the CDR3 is TGTGCCAGCAGCCAGACTAGCGGGAACTCAGATACGCAGTATTTT.

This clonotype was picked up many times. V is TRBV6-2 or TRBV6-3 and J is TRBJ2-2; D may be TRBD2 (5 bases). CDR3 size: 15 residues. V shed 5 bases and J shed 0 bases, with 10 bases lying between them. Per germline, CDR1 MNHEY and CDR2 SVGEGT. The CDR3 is CASSPSRTNTGELFF. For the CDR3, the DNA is TGTGCCAGCAGTCCTAGCCGGACGAACACCGGGGAGCTGTTTTTT.

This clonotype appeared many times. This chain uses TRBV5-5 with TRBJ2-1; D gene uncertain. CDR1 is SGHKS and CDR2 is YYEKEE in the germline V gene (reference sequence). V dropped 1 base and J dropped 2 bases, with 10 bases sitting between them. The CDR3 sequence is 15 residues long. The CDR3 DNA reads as TGTGCCAGCAGCTTGAGCGACCCTCCCTACAATGAGCAGTTCTTC. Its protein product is CASSLSDPPYNEQFF.

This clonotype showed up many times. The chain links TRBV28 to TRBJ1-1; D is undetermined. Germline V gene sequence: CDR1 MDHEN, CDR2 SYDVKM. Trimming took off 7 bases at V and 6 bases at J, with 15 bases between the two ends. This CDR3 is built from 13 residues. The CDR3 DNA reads TGTGCCAGCATGTCCGACTTTGGGGCTGAAGCTTTCTTT. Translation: CASMSDFGAEAFF. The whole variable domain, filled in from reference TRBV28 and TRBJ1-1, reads DVKVTQSSRYLVKRTGEKVFLECVQDMDHENMFWYRQDPGLGLRLIYFSYDVKMKEKGDIPEGYSVSREKKERFSLILESASTNQTSMYLCASMSDFGAEAFFGQGTRLTVV.

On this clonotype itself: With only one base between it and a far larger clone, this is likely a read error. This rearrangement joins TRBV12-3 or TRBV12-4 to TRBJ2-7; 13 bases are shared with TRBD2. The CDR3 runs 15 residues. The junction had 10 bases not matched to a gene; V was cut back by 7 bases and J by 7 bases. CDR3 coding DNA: TGTGCCAGCACCCAACTAGCGGGAGGGGGTAATGAGCAGTACTTC. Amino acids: CASTQLAGGGNEQYF.